The subject of this entry is one T cell receptor (beta chain). What it recognizes is unknown. The data derive from a study of T cells in Graves' hyperthyroidism and ophthalmopathy. There are 14 residues in the CDR3. Germline CDR1 and CDR2: KGHDR and SFDVKD. The V gene lost 5 bases and the J gene lost 1 base, with 10 bases spanning the gap. Uncontrolled infections, other autoimmune diseases, pregnancy or lactation led to exclusion of patients. What was amplified from RNA transcripts were TCR beta CDR3 regions. TCR CDR3 regions were first amplified by RT-PCR with HTBI primers. TCRdb fed the multiplex PCR reads into MiXCR, producing one record per CDR3 protein. Of 450,000 to 700,000 distinct CDR3 sequences listed, around 46% are singletons. General study results and limits: Ophthalmopathy and stable hyperthyroidism were told apart by a 13 V-J model. The model's output predicted ophthalmopathy at a median of around 7 months prior to onset.

Input material: peripheral blood or thyroid tissue (not recorded which). This TCR was recovered from an adult woman with Graves' disease, either hyperthyroidism or ophthalmopathy (not recorded which). The J gene is TRBJ1-1, the V gene TRBV24-1; D possibly corresponds to TRBD1 (6 bases). The CDR3 is CATSGDTQNTEAFF. CDR3 sequence (DNA): TGTGCCACCAGTGGGGACACGCAGAACACTGAAGCTTTCTTT.